These T cell receptor beta chains were read from a single sample in a study of T-cell reconstitution after alpha-beta-depleted transplantation in children. TCRdb reprocessed the PCR reads with MiXCR, giving one entry per CDR3 protein. The data contain almost 600,000 distinct CDR3 sequences, 20% to 30% of them singletons. This material consisted of PBMCs, taken before TCRalphabeta/CD19-depleted stem cell transplant. Source of these receptors: a boy less than two years old with Wiskott-Aldrich syndrome, due to receive a stem cell transplant. Each CDR3 is given with its conserved first and last residue. A D gene is named only where the DNA matches it firmly. Rows give clone size only sometimes, using once, few, many, or a class for an expanded clone.

abundance,d_gene,v_gene,j_gene,CDR3aa,CDR3nt
NA,NA,TRBV20-1,TRBJ2-5,CSASNRRGGLGAQYF,TGCAGTGCTAGCAACAGGCGGGGAGGACTGGGTGCCCAGTACTTC
NA,TRBD1,TRBV5-1,TRBJ1-4,CASSPTPGQSTTNEKLFF,TGCGCCAGCAGCCCCACTCCGGGACAGAGTACAACTAATGAAAAACTGTTTTTT
NA,TRBD1,TRBV29-1,TRBJ2-2,CSVGDREFGELFF,TGCAGCGTAGGGGACAGGGAGTTCGGGGAGCTGTTTTTT
NA,TRBD2,TRBV12-3/TRBV12-4,TRBJ2-3,CASSSLGLAGGPADTQYF,TGTGCCAGCAGTTCCCTCGGACTAGCGGGAGGGCCTGCAGATACGCAGTATTTT
many,NA,TRBV5-1,TRBJ2-3,CASSSLTSTDTQYF,TGTGCCAGCAGCTCCCTGACTAGCACAGATACGCAGTATTTT
few,TRBD2,TRBV20-1,TRBJ2-3,CSAMLWKRGGTDTQYF,TGCAGTGCTATGCTTTGGAAGCGGGGAGGCACAGATACGCAGTATTTT
many,NA,TRBV5-1,TRBJ2-3,CASSFTSSTDTQYF,TGCGCCAGCAGCTTTACCTCCTCCACAGATACGCAGTATTTT
NA,TRBD2,TRBV30,TRBJ2-1,CAWSVPRAGGSGQFF,TGTGCCTGGAGTGTACCCCGTGCGGGAGGGTCCGGGCAGTTCTTC
NA,TRBD2,TRBV5-1,TRBJ2-2,CASSLGSPSGNTGELFF,TGCGCCAGCAGCTTGGGCTCGCCTAGCGGGAACACCGGGGAGCTGTTTTTT
few,TRBD2,TRBV14,TRBJ2-1,CASSRILKGLADSYNEQFF,TGTGCCAGCAGCCGAATACTCAAGGGACTAGCGGACTCCTACAATGAGCAGTTCTTC
few,TRBD2,TRBV29-1,TRBJ2-1,CSVAGGADSYNEQFF,TGCAGCGTAGCGGGAGGGGCTGATTCCTACAATGAGCAGTTCTTC
NA,TRBD2,TRBV3-1,TRBJ2-1,CASSPAGGPNEQFF,TGTGCCAGCAGCCCAGCGGGAGGACCGAATGAGCAGTTCTTC
NA,TRBD1,TRBV5-1,TRBJ1-5,CASSLFSGQVYQPQHF,TGCGCCAGCAGCTTGTTCTCGGGACAGGTCTATCAGCCCCAGCATTTT
few,NA,TRBV7-2,TRBJ2-4,CASSSQTASKNIQYF,TGTGCCAGCAGCTCCCAGACTGCATCCAAAAACATTCAGTACTTC
NA,NA,TRBV4-1,TRBJ2-1,CASSQDGSGAYNEQFF,TGCGCCAGCAGCCAAGATGGATCGGGAGCCTACAATGAGCAGTTCTTC
few,NA,TRBV19,TRBJ1-2,CASSMTKDYGYTF,TGTGCCAGTAGTATGACCAAAGACTATGGCTACACCTTC
NA,NA,TRBV7-2,TRBJ2-5,CASSLTQGPTETQYF,TGTGCCAGCAGCTTAACGCAGGGCCCTACGGAGACCCAGTACTTC
NA,NA,TRBV20-1,TRBJ1-1,CSAGKTGNTEAFF,TGCAGTGCTGGTAAGACAGGGAACACTGAAGCTTTCTTT
NA,TRBD2,TRBV5-1,TRBJ2-1,CASSLPVPRGLGEQFF,TGCGCCAGCAGCTTGCCTGTGCCTCGCGGACTAGGGGAGCAGTTCTTC
few,NA,TRBV28,TRBJ2-1,CASSPPMTLRRWDEQFF,TGTGCCAGCAGTCCCCCTATGACTTTAAGACGGTGGGATGAGCAGTTCTTC
NA,NA,TRBV30,TRBJ2-7,CAGTYQGRDYEQYF,TGTGCCGGGACATACCAGGGGAGGGACTACGAGCAGTACTTC
few,TRBD1,TRBV30,TRBJ1-1,CAWGTGQGNTEAFF,TGTGCCTGGGGGACGGGACAGGGGAACACTGAAGCTTTCTTT
NA,NA,TRBV27,TRBJ2-7,CASSLSDRTYEQYF,TGTGCCAGCAGTTTATCCGACCGGACCTACGAGCAGTACTTC
few,NA,TRBV13,TRBJ1-2,CASSLIMGGRTNYGYTF,TGTGCCAGCAGCCTTATTATGGGGGGTCGGACTAACTATGGCTACACCTTC
many,NA,TRBV2,TRBJ2-4,CASSEGQKNIQYF,TGTGCCAGCAGTGAAGGACAAAAAAACATTCAGTACTTC
NA,TRBD2,TRBV3-1,TRBJ2-1,CASSQSGRVQFF,TGTGCCAGCAGCCAGAGCGGGAGGGTGCAGTTCTTC
NA,NA,TRBV2,TRBJ2-2,CASSGMGVTRTGELFF,TGTGCCAGCAGTGGGATGGGGGTGACGAGAACCGGGGAGCTGTTTTTT
NA,TRBD1,TRBV12-3/TRBV12-4,TRBJ1-1,CASSRGGTGIPEAFF,TGTGCCAGCAGTAGGGGGGGGACAGGGATCCCTGAAGCTTTCTTT
NA,TRBD2,TRBV5-1,TRBJ2-7,CASSVGREGYEQYF,TGCGCCAGCAGCGTAGGGAGGGAAGGCTACGAGCAGTACTTC
few,TRBD1,TRBV24-1,TRBJ2-2,CATSDSPSGTENTGELFF,TGTGCCACCAGTGATTCGCCCTCCGGGACAGAAAACACCGGGGAGCTGTTTTTT
NA,TRBD2,TRBV4-1,TRBJ2-3,CASSQGTTSGSSDTQYF,TGCGCCAGCAGTCAAGGAACGACTAGCGGGAGTTCAGATACGCAGTATTTT
few,NA,TRBV7-2,TRBJ2-5,CASSLYLGQETQYF,TGTGCCAGCAGCTTATATCTAGGGCAAGAGACCCAGTACTTC
NA,TRBD2,TRBV27,TRBJ2-1,CASGSSGRPHNEQFF,TGTGCCAGCGGGTCTAGCGGGAGGCCTCACAATGAGCAGTTCTTC
NA,NA,TRBV5-1,TRBJ2-5,CASSPMVGETQYF,TGCGCCAGCAGCCCTATGGTTGGAGAGACCCAGTACTTC
many,TRBD1,TRBV5-1,TRBJ2-2,CASSLTGGTGELFF,TGCGCCAGCAGCTTGACAGGGGGCACCGGGGAGCTGTTTTTT
NA,NA,TRBV5-5,TRBJ2-2,CASSLIKGVTGELFF,TGTGCCAGCAGCTTGATCAAAGGGGTCACCGGGGAGCTGTTTTTT
few,NA,TRBV24-1,TRBJ2-1,CATSDSDRRGAYNEQFF,TGTGCCACCAGTGACTCCGACAGGAGGGGGGCCTACAATGAGCAGTTCTTC
few,TRBD2,TRBV12-3/TRBV12-4,TRBJ2-1,CASSLRLAGADEQFF,TGTGCCAGCAGTTTGAGGCTAGCGGGAGCAGATGAGCAGTTCTTC
NA,TRBD1,TRBV9,TRBJ2-2,CASSVAITDSTGGFGELFF,TGTGCCAGCAGCGTAGCTATTACGGATTCGACAGGGGGGTTCGGGGAGCTGTTTTTT
NA,NA,TRBV5-1,TRBJ2-3,CASSLEGLVRTDTQYF,TGCGCCAGCAGCTTGGAGGGGCTAGTCCGCACAGATACGCAGTATTTT
NA,TRBD1,TRBV10-3,TRBJ1-2,CAISEIGTGDGYTF,TGTGCCATCAGTGAAATCGGGACAGGGGATGGCTACACCTTC
few,TRBD2,TRBV15,TRBJ2-1,CATSRDRGRAPHEQFF,TGTGCCACCAGCAGAGATCGAGGGAGGGCCCCCCATGAGCAGTTCTTC
NA,NA,TRBV29-1,TRBJ1-2,CSVSGQALDRTGYTF,TGCAGCGTTTCGGGTCAAGCACTCGACAGAACCGGCTACACCTTC
few,NA,TRBV3-1,TRBJ2-1,CASSPQAGEPYNEQFF,TGTGCCAGCAGCCCACAAGCGGGTGAACCCTACAATGAGCAGTTCTTC
NA,NA,TRBV7-9,TRBJ1-2,CASSFPGGGYTF,TGTGCCAGCAGCTTCCCCGGTGGCGGCTACACCTTC
NA,TRBD1,TRBV7-8,TRBJ2-5,CASRRQQGLQETQYF,TGTGCCAGCAGACGACAACAGGGGCTACAAGAGACCCAGTACTTC
NA,NA,TRBV3-1,TRBJ2-3,CASSQVLVPGDTQYF,TGTGCCAGCAGCCAAGTTCTAGTACCGGGAGATACGCAGTATTTT
few,NA,TRBV27,TRBJ2-1,CASSFSAVVNEQFF,TGTGCCAGCAGTTTCTCAGCCGTGGTCAATGAGCAGTTCTTC
few,NA,TRBV12-3/TRBV12-4,TRBJ1-5,CASSEGLSNQPQHF,TGTGCCAGCAGTGAGGGGTTGAGCAATCAGCCCCAGCATTTT
NA,NA,TRBV5-1,TRBJ2-1,CASSRDHYNEQFF,TGCGCCAGCTCGCGGGACCACTACAATGAGCAGTTCTTC
NA,TRBD2,TRBV7-9,TRBJ2-3,CASSLVTGGNTDTQYF,TGTGCCAGCAGCTTAGTCACGGGAGGGAACACAGATACGCAGTATTTT
few,TRBD2,TRBV5-1,TRBJ2-3,CASSLGLAWAPTDTQYF,TGCGCCAGCAGCTTAGGACTAGCATGGGCCCCCACAGATACGCAGTATTTT
NA,NA,TRBV14,TRBJ2-7,CASSLQGEDSYEQYF,TGTGCCAGCAGCCTACAAGGGGAAGACTCCTACGAGCAGTACTTC
NA,NA,TRBV5-1,TRBJ1-4,CASSLETPTNEKLFF,TGCGCCAGCAGCTTGGAGACACCCACTAATGAAAAACTGTTTTTT
few,TRBD1,TRBV7-9,TRBJ1-4,CASSSGQGATNEKLFF,TGTGCCAGCAGCTCGGGACAGGGGGCAACTAATGAAAAACTGTTTTTT
NA,TRBD2,TRBV10-3,TRBJ2-2,CAISEVSGMNTGELFF,TGTGCCATCAGTGAGGTTAGCGGGATGAACACCGGGGAGCTGTTTTTT
NA,TRBD2,TRBV11-2,TRBJ2-1,CASSSSLAGGLTDEQFF,TGTGCCAGCAGCTCCTCTTTAGCGGGAGGGCTTACCGATGAGCAGTTCTTC
few,NA,TRBV20-1,TRBJ2-1,CSARDRAGSSYNEQFF,TGCAGTGCTAGAGATCGGGCCGGGAGCTCCTACAATGAGCAGTTCTTC
NA,TRBD1,TRBV29-1,TRBJ1-2,CSVEEGQGTYGYTF,TGCAGCGTTGAAGAAGGACAGGGGACCTATGGCTACACCTTC